The 22 T cell receptor beta chains given below trace back to one sample, sequenced in a study of T cell repertoires in aging, cancer and after chemotherapy. TCR beta rearrangements were amplified from peripheral blood genomic DNA. Rearranged V-D-J TRB sequences were amplified with a mixed TRB-A/B primer pool. TCRdb ran MiXCR on the multiplex PCR reads and lists one entry per CDR3 protein. The sample carries a few thousand distinct CDR3 sequences, about 25% recorded once. The sequenced sample consisted of blood. Receptors originate from a human donor with a solid tumor.

The chain uses TRBV2 and TRBJ1-1, with D maybe TRBD1 (6 bases). The germline V gene has CDR1 SNHLY and CDR2 FYNNEI. This CDR3 is 11 amino acids long. Deletions cut 8 bases from V and 5 bases from J, with 9 bases between. This chain's CDR3 is CASQGRTEAFF. The DNA for the CDR3 is TGTGCCAGCCAGGGGAGAACTGAAGCTTTCTTT.

The rearrangement uses TRBV14 and TRBJ1-2; no clear D. The CDR3 is 15 residues long. The ends were cut back, 0 bases at V and 8 bases at J, with 16 bases in the middle. From germline, CDR1 is SGHDN and CDR2 FVKESK. CDR3 amino acids: CASSQDRQSLPGYTF. Here the CDR3 DNA reads TGTGCCAGCAGCCAAGATAGACAATCCCTCCCGGGCTACACCTTC.

The V gene is TRBV7-9, the J gene TRBJ2-3, with TRBD2 as a possible D gene (6 bases). This CDR3 is built from 17 residues. Trimming left V 2 bases short and J 2 bases short, with 17 bases between. The germline V gene encodes CDR1 SEHNR and CDR2 FQNEAQ (reference sequence). CDR3 sequence reads: CASSLTSTGAYTDTQYF. The CDR3 DNA follows: TGTGCCAGCAGCTTAACTAGCACAGGCGCGTACACAGATACGCAGTATTTT. Looking up the rest from reference TRBV7-9 and TRBJ2-3 gives the full variable domain: DTGVSQNPRHKITKRGQNVTFRCDPISEHNRLYWYRQTLGQGPEFLTYFQNEAQLEKSRLLSDRFSAERPKGSFSTLEIQRTEQGDSAMYLCASSLTSTGAYTDTQYFGPGTRLTVL.

The rearrangement joins TRBV12-3 or TRBV12-4 to TRBJ1-4; D is ambiguous. V lost 9 bases to trimming and J lost 10 bases, with 33 bases between them. CDR3 size: 18 residues. In DNA, the CDR3 is TGTGCCAGTTCTCTTCACCGGCCCTATCGAGATAGTAAGGGAAAACTGTTTTTT. Translation gives CASSLHRPYRDSKGKLFF.

Comments on this clonotype: Possible read error: a much larger clone is one base away. The chain uses TRBV6-5 and TRBJ1-2, with D hard to call. CDR1 and CDR2 (germline): MNHEY, SVGAGI. The length of the CDR3 is 11 residues. CDR3 DNA: TGTGACAGCACGGGGAGAGGTGGCTACACCTTC. Amino acids: CDSTGRGGYTF.

This clonotype turned up a few times. The V gene is TRBV5-6, the J gene TRBJ2-2; D is uncertain. Trimming left V 4 bases short and J 6 bases short, with 10 bases between. Per germline, CDR1 SGHDT and CDR2 YYEEEE. This CDR3 has 13 residues. For the CDR3, the DNA is TGTGCCAGCAGCCAAACTCGGGCCGGGGAGCTGTTTTTT. It codes for CASSQTRAGELFF.

This clonotype came up a few times. V usage is TRBV5-1 and J usage is TRBJ2-5, with 8 bases that match TRBD1. Germline V CDR1 and CDR2: SGHRS, YFSETQ. This CDR3 has 14 amino acids. Losses at the gene ends were 4 bases for V and 4 bases for J; bases not matched to a gene: 6. The CDR3 reads CASSKQGALETQYF. The DNA for the CDR3 is TGCGCCAGCAGCAAGCAGGGGGCGTTAGAGACCCAGTACTTC.

V usage is TRBV10-3 and J usage is TRBJ1-6; the match to TRBD1 covers 10 bases. With V trimmed by 10 bases and J by 1 base, 16 bases remained unmatched. The CDR3 contains 19 residues. The germline CDR1 and CDR2 sequences are ENHRY and SYGVKD. The CDR3 DNA is TGTGCCAGTCCCCCGGGACAGGGGAACCCCAAGTCCTATAATTCACCCCTCCACTTT. Translating it yields CASPPGQGNPKSYNSPLHF.

This chain connects TRBV6-5 to TRBJ2-7, with TRBD1 matching 10 bases. The J segment lost 6 bases and the V segment lost 6 bases, leaving 11 bases of the junction unmatched. The CDR3 has 15 amino acids. Germline V lookup: CDR1 MNHEY, CDR2 SVGAGI. The CDR3 nucleotides read TGTGCCAGCAGGGGCTCCGGGACAGGGGCGTTCGAGCAGTACTTC. Residues: CASRGSGTGAFEQYF.

The V gene is TRBV4-1, the J gene TRBJ2-7; unclear D gene. V lost 4 bases, J lost 3 bases, and 10 bases lay in between. The germline gives CDR1 MGHRA, CDR2 YSYEKL. The CDR3 loop spans 13 amino acids. CDR3 sequence: CASSLEDLYEQYF. CDR3 nucleotide sequence: TGCGCCAGCAGCCTAGAAGACCTCTACGAGCAGTACTTC.

The V gene is TRBV7-9, the J gene TRBJ2-5; D is possibly TRBD1 (7 bases). Germline CDR1 reads SEHNR; CDR2 reads FQNEAQ (reference sequence). The CDR3 runs 13 residues. V dropped 4 bases and J dropped 5 bases, with 11 bases sitting between them. The CDR3 here is CASSWGDSETQYF. In DNA form, the CDR3 reads TGTGCCAGCAGCTGGGGGGACAGTGAGACCCAGTACTTC.

About this clonotype itself: A much larger clone lies one base from this, so it may be a read error. This chain uses TRBV5-6 with TRBJ1-3; 7 nucleotides line up with TRBD1. The CDR3 has 15 amino acids. The germline gives CDR1 SGHDT, CDR2 YYEEEE. Trimming took 4 bases from V and 6 from J; bases not matched to a gene: 10. CDR3 sequence reads: CASSHRDSQENTIYF. CDR3 DNA: TGTGCCAGCAGCCACCGGGACAGCCAAGAAAACACCATATATTTT.

This clonotype has only a few counts. The rearrangement links TRBV5-1 to TRBJ1-5; 8 bases align to TRBD1. Germline V gene lookup returns CDR1 SGHRS and CDR2 YFSETQ. Trimming took 4 bases from V and 2 from J; bases not matched to a gene: 2. The CDR3 loop spans 14 amino acids. The CDR3 region is CASSTTGGNQPQHF. The CDR3 DNA sequence: TGCGCCAGCAGCACGACAGGGGGCAATCAGCCCCAGCATTTT.

The V and J genes are TRBV18 and TRBJ1-2; 7 bases are shared with TRBD1. The J segment lost 0 bases and the V segment lost 2 bases, leaving 3 bases of the junction unmatched. Germline loops: CDR1 KGHSH, CDR2 LQKENI. The CDR3 has 15 amino acids. Written as DNA, the CDR3 is TGTGCCAGCTCACCAATCGGGACAGCTAACTATGGCTACACCTTC. This sequence encodes CASSPIGTANYGYTF.

About this clonotype: This may stem from a read error, because a much larger clone lies one nucleotide away. The chain carries TRBV7-6 and TRBJ2-7; a weak D match, TRBD2 (5 bases). CDR1 and CDR2 (germline): SGHVS, FNYEAQ. V lost 5 bases and J 5 bases, leaving 19 bases between the germline ends. The CDR3 is 15 residues long. CDR3 loop: CASSTIRGRTHEQYF. CDR3 nucleotides: TGTGCCAGCAGCACAATCCGGGGTCGCACCCACGAGCAGTACTTC.

The chain links TRBV27 to TRBJ2-1; 8 nucleotides line up with TRBD2. V lost 1 base, J lost 4 bases, and 24 bases stayed unmatched. Per germline, CDR1 MNHEY and CDR2 SMNVEV (reference sequence). The CDR3 covers 22 residues. CDR3 DNA: TGTGCCAGCAGTTTATTGGCCGGTTCTATTTCACCAACTAGCGGCATTTACAATGAGCAGTTCTTC. Residues: CASSLLAGSISPTSGIYNEQFF.

The CDR3, as DNA: TGTGCCAGCAAGGACGGGCTCTACGAGCAGTACTTC. It encodes CASKDGLYEQYF. This chain joins TRBV10-3 and TRBJ2-7; D is unclear. Germline V gene lookup returns CDR1 ENHRY and CDR2 SYGVKD. V lost 10 bases, J lost 3 bases, and 13 bases lay in between. The CDR3 extends over 12 amino acids.

The chain uses TRBV5-1 and TRBJ2-4; 7 nucleotides agree with TRBD2. The CDR3 consists of 16 residues. With 4 bases clipped from V and 4 bases from J, the junction kept 11 bases outside the gene matches. Germline assignment: CDR1 SGHRS and CDR2 YFSETQ. The chain's CDR3 is CASSPAGGSLKNIQYF. The CDR3 bases are TGCGCCAGCAGCCCCGCGGGCGGGAGCCTAAAAAACATTCAGTACTTC.

This clonotype was counted only a few times. V usage is TRBV27 and J usage is TRBJ2-2, with D possibly being TRBD1 (6 bases). This CDR3 region has 15 residues. With 3 bases removed from V and 7 bases from J, the gap between germline ends came to 15 bases. CDR1 MNHEY and CDR2 SMNVEV come from the germline V gene (reference sequence). This chain's CDR3 is CASSFQTSGVGELFF. The CDR3 coding sequence is TGTGCCAGCAGTTTCCAAACCTCAGGGGTCGGGGAGCTGTTTTTT.

In regard to this clonotype: This may come from a read error, since a much larger clone is one base off. The rearrangement uses TRBV29-1 and TRBJ1-5; 9 bases fit TRBD1. CDR1 and CDR2 (germline): SQVTM, ANQGSEA. The ends lost 7 bases at V and 4 bases at J; junction bases unmatched: 11. There are 15 residues in the CDR3. The CDR3 loop is CSARTGVNRNQPQHF. In nucleotides, the CDR3 is TGCAGCGCACGGACAGGGGTAAATAGAAATCAGCCCCAGCATTTT.

This clonotype was counted between two and nine times. The chain employs TRBV7-3 and TRBJ1-2, with 10 bases identical to TRBD1. This CDR3 has 15 amino acids. Germline V gives CDR1 SGHTA, CDR2 FQGTGA. With V trimmed by 2 bases and J by 8 bases, 8 bases remained unmatched. The CDR3 DNA follows: TGTGCCAGCAGCTTAGGGACAGGGGAAACGCGCGGCTACACCTTC. This encodes CASSLGTGETRGYTF. Complete variable domain (other parts from reference TRBV7-3 and TRBJ1-2): GAGVSQTPSNKVTEKGKYVELRCDPISGHTALYWYRQSLGQGPEFLIYFQGTGAADDSGLPNDRFFAVRPEGSVSTLKIQRTERGDSAVYLCASSLGTGETRGYTFGSGTRLTVV.

This clonotype was picked up a small number of times. This chain joins TRBV19 and TRBJ2-1, with 9 bases lining up with TRBD1. The CDR3 extends over 17 amino acids. Germline V gene lookup returns CDR1 LNHDA and CDR2 SQIVND (reference sequence). Unmatched junction bases numbered 13, after V lost 3 bases and J lost 7 bases. DNA for the CDR3: TGTGCCAGTAGTATGGTCACCTCCGGGACAGGGAAAAATGAGCAGTTCTTC. It is translated as CASSMVTSGTGKNEQFF.